In its sample, the clone carrying this T cell receptor beta chain was seen a few times. Antigen specificity is unknown. Each CDR3 protein is one row after TCRdb ran MiXCR on the reads. The data contain around 300,000 distinct CDR3 sequences, around a tenth of them singletons. J was trimmed by 0 bases and V by 2 bases; bases with no gene match: 7. The germline V gene encodes CDR1 MDHEN and CDR2 SYDVKM. The CDR3 has 17 amino acids. The data belong to a study of T cell repertoires in cytomegalovirus infection. Study-wide background: Indicated by public TCR beta signatures were CMV infection and matching HLA type. General study findings and limits: Totalled public TCR beta family frequency picked out people who carried CMV plus the relevant HLA. In two of eight donors, the top clonotype was HLA-C-restricted CMV-specific.

The TCR was taken from a human donor in good health (CMV status not recorded). Some clones in this sample may be carry-over from other donors' samples. Sequenced sample: PBMCs. This sequence joins TRBV28 and TRBJ1-5, with 7 bases fitting TRBD1. The chain's CDR3 is CASSLRTGFYSNQPQHF. Written as DNA, the CDR3 is TGTGCCAGCAGTTTAAGGACAGGATTCTATAGCAATCAGCCCCAGCATTTT.